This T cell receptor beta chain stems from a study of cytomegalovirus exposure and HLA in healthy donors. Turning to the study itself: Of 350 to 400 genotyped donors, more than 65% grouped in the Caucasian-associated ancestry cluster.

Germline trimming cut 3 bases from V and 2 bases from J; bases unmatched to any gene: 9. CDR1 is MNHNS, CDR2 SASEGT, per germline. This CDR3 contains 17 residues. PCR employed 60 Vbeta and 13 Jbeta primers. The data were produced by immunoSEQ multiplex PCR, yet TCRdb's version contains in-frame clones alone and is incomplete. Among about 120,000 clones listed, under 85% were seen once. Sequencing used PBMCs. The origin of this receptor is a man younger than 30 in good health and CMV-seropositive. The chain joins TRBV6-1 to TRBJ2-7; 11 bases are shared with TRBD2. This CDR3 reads CASSDPIWTSGPYEQYF. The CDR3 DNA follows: TGTGCCAGCAGTGACCCCATTTGGACTAGCGGGCCCTACGAGCAGTACTTC.